The 17 T cell receptor beta chains in this list originate from one sample, sequenced in a study of CD8 T cells in ankylosing spondylitis. Study-level findings and limits: What seemed typical of ankylosing spondylitis blood was a TCR beta motif built from eight highly homologous variants.

From the 5' RACE reads, TCRdb called clonotypes with MiXCR, one entry per CDR3 protein. The table lists tens of thousands of distinct CDR3 sequences, approximately 9.6% of them singletons, with more than 30% in the top ten. What these receptors recognize is not known. Sample: blood, either unsorted or a sorted T cell fraction (not recorded which). Receptor source: a male donor with ankylosing spondylitis.

This clonotype was seen a handful of times. The chain joins TRBV20-1 to TRBJ2-7, with no clear D. Germline CDR1 reads DFQATT; CDR2 reads SNEGSKA (reference sequence). The ends were cut back, 6 bases at V and 3 bases at J, with 9 bases in the middle. This CDR3 spans 11 amino acids. CDR3 bases: TGCAGTGCGGTTCTAGGCTACGAGCAGTACGTC. Protein: CSAVLGYEQYV.

This clonotype appeared a few times. The chain links TRBV24-1 to TRBJ2-3, with 8 bases matching TRBD2. The CDR3 is made up of 16 amino acids. The V gene's germline CDR1 is KGHDR and CDR2 SFDVKD. V shed 1 base and J 0 bases; nucleotides not matched to a gene: 2. Written as DNA, the CDR3 is TGTGCCACCAGTGATTTTGGCGGGAGGAGCACAGATACGCAGTATTTT. As protein: CATSDFGGRSTDTQYF.

This clonotype was recorded once. The chain uses TRBV13 and TRBJ2-4; D is possibly TRBD2 (6 bases). Germline CDR1 PRHDT, CDR2 FYEKMQ (reference sequence). V gave up 4 bases and J gave up 0 bases, with 10 bases separating them. This CDR3 is built from 15 residues. As DNA, the CDR3 is TGTGCCAGCAGCTCCATAGCGGTAGCCAAAAACATTCAGTACTTC. The encoded protein is CASSSIAVAKNIQYF.

The chain is built from TRBV6-2 or TRBV6-3 and TRBJ2-2, with D hard to call. The CDR3 extends over 12 amino acids. Germline V lookup: CDR1 MNHEY, CDR2 SVGEGT. V gave up 10 bases and J gave up 3 bases, with 9 bases separating them. CDR3 protein: CATLSYTGELFF. CDR3 sequence (DNA): TGTGCCACCCTGAGTTACACCGGGGAGCTGTTTTTT.

This clonotype was picked up many times. This chain connects TRBV28 to TRBJ2-7, with TRBD2 matching over 10 bases. CDR3 size: 14 residues. After removal of 2 bases from V and 8 bases from J, the junction contained 6 bases not matched to a gene. The germline CDR1 and CDR2 sequences are MDHEN and SYDVKM. The CDR3 loop reads CASSLMASGSKQYV. In nucleotides, the CDR3 is TGTGCCAGCAGTTTAATGGCTAGCGGGAGTAAGCAGTACGTC.

Ten or more counts support this clonotype. V gene TRBV27 combines with J gene TRBJ2-3; D ambiguous. Looked up from germline, CDR1 is MNHEY and CDR2 is SMNVEV (reference sequence). This CDR3 is 10 amino acids long. V was cut by 7 bases and J by 11 bases, with 10 bases left in between. As DNA, the CDR3 is TGTGCCAGCATGGGTTATAGGCAGTATTTT. Encoded protein: CASMGYRQYF.

This chain connects TRBV13 to TRBJ2-7; maybe TRBD2 (5 bases). V shed 0 bases and J shed 3 bases, with 9 bases lying between them. CDR3 length equals 14 residues. Germline CDR1 and CDR2: PRHDT and FYEKMQ (reference sequence). The CDR3 sequence is CASSLGLALYEQYV. The CDR3 DNA sequence: TGTGCCAGCAGCTTAGGGCTAGCCCTCTACGAGCAGTACGTC.

The chain combines TRBV29-1 with TRBJ2-1; no clear D. The CDR3 runs 13 residues. Trimming cost V 1 base and J 5 bases, with 9 bases left between them. Germline V gene data show CDR1 as SQVTM and CDR2 as ANQGSEA. The CDR3 here is CSVEGSQDNEQFF. CDR3 DNA: TGCAGCGTTGAAGGTAGCCAAGACAATGAGCAGTTCTTC.

This clonotype was picked up a small number of times. This chain links TRBV6-5 with TRBJ2-5; TRBD1 matches 7 bases. The length of the CDR3 is 14 residues. The V gene end was trimmed by 4 bases and the J gene end by 2 bases; junction bases not matched to a gene: 4. Germline lookup yields CDR1 MNHEY and CDR2 SVGAGI. CDR3 sequence (DNA): TGTGCCAGCAGTTCCTCACAGGGGCAAGAGACCCAGTACTTC. Encoded protein: CASSSSQGQETQYF.

This sequence joins TRBV11-2 and TRBJ2-5; D remains ambiguous. V lost 4 bases, J lost 4 bases, and 13 bases lay in between. This CDR3 contains 14 residues. Germline V gene sequence: CDR1 SGHAT, CDR2 FQNNGV. The CDR3 nucleotides are TGTGCCAGCAGCTCATGGGCCTCGGGAGAGACCCAGTACTTC. Protein: CASSSWASGETQYF.

The chain uses TRBV11-2 and TRBJ2-5; no clear D gene. The CDR3 covers 16 residues. Trimming took off 0 bases at V and 1 base at J, with 12 bases between the two ends. The germline V gene encodes CDR1 SGHAT and CDR2 FQNNGV. This CDR3 reads CASSLEWVGSQETQYF. In nucleotides, the CDR3 is TGTGCCAGCAGCTTAGAATGGGTCGGTTCCCAAGAGACCCAGTACTTC.

There are many counts of this clonotype. V is TRBV3-1 and J is TRBJ1-2; D remains ambiguous. The CDR3 extends over 14 amino acids. Trimming cost V 3 bases and J 8 bases, with 16 bases left between them. Germline V lookup: CDR1 LGHDT, CDR2 YNNKEL (reference sequence). CDR3 DNA: TGTGCCAGCAGCCATCAGAATGGAGGATTGGGCTACACCTTC. It is translated as CASSHQNGGLGYTF.

Many counts were recorded for this clonotype. The chain is built from TRBV6-2 or TRBV6-3 and TRBJ1-6; 11 nucleotides align to TRBD1. Germline V gene lookup returns CDR1 MNHEY and CDR2 SVGEGT. V dropped 6 bases and J dropped 10; count of bases not matched to a gene: 5. CDR3 length: 14 residues. In nucleotides, the CDR3 is TGTGCCAGCAGCCCGGGACAGGGGGGATCACCCCTCCACTTT. It yields the protein CASSPGQGGSPLHF.

This clonotype was seen a few times. V and J are TRBV13 and TRBJ2-6; TRBD1 agrees at 8 bases. The CDR3 runs 16 residues. The germline V gene has CDR1 PRHDT and CDR2 FYEKMQ (reference sequence). V lost 5 bases to trimming and J lost 6 bases; unmatched junction nucleotides: 9. CDR3 protein: CASSPETGEEANVLTF. The DNA for the CDR3 is TGTGCCAGCAGCCCGGAGACAGGGGAAGAGGCCAACGTCCTGACTTTC.

This clonotype turned up a few times. The genes are TRBV6-1 and TRBJ2-1, with D unresolved. Germline CDR1 reads MNHNS; CDR2 reads SASEGT. The CDR3 is made up of 15 amino acids. V was trimmed by 1 base and J by 5 bases, leaving 12 bases between them. The CDR3, as DNA: TGTGCCAGCAGTGAAGGCCTGGGCATCGACAATGAGCAGTTCTTC. Protein product: CASSEGLGIDNEQFF.

Many counts were recorded for this clonotype. The V and J genes are TRBV7-8 and TRBJ2-2, with TRBD1 as a possible D gene (6 bases). The CDR3 length is 15 residues. Trimming took 3 bases from V and 3 from J, leaving 11 bases between them. Germline V gene lookup returns CDR1 SGHVS and CDR2 FQNEAQ. CDR3 sequence (DNA): TGTGCCAGCAGCTTTTGGGGGCCCCACACCGGGGAGCTGTTTTTT. It specifies CASSFWGPHTGELFF. Together with reference TRBV7-8 and TRBJ2-2, the CDR3 gives the full variable domain: GAGVSQSPRYKVAKRGQDVALRCDPISGHVSLFWYQQALGQGPEFLTYFQNEAQLDKSGLPSDRFFAERPEGSVSTLKIQRTQQEDSAVYLCASSFWGPHTGELFFGEGSRLTVL.

This clonotype was picked up many times. The chain employs TRBV12-3 or TRBV12-4 and TRBJ2-5; 9 nucleotides match TRBD1. CDR3 length: 15 amino acids. V lost 6 bases to trimming and J lost 4 bases; unmatched junction nucleotides: 9. This CDR3 is CASSGDRASPETQYF. The CDR3 DNA follows: TGTGCCAGCAGCGGGGACAGGGCCTCCCCAGAGACCCAGTACTTC.